This T cell receptor beta chain was identified in a study of stem cell transplantation in POMP-related autoinflammatory disease. The study's findings and limits: A trend toward lower repertoire diversity and greater clonality appeared in every analyzed T-cell subset of PRAID patients.

The CDR3 is 15 amino acids. Trimming shortened V by 0 bases and J by 0 bases, and 8 bases separated the two germline ends. CDR1 and CDR2 from the germline V gene are MNHNS and SASEGT. Sequencing was performed with immunoSEQ multiplex PCR; in TCRdb, only in-frame clones are kept and a portion is missing. The profile shows some 68,000 clones, roughly 93% of them singletons. Comments on this clone: Its antigen remains unidentified.

This sequence originates from a human patient with POMP-related autoinflammation and immune dysregulation (PRAID). The graft donor may be the source of some T cells. The source material was CD4+ T cells from PBMCs, sampled after stem cell transplantation. The J gene is TRBJ1-2, the V gene TRBV6-1; D is perhaps TRBD1 (5 bases). The CDR3 DNA follows: TGTGCCAGCAGTGAAGCGGCAGGGACTAACTATGGCTACACCTTC. Translation: CASSEAAGTNYGYTF.